The TCR beta chain described here comes from a study of cytomegalovirus exposure and HLA in healthy donors. CDR3 length: 16 amino acids. Trimming took 5 bases from V and 9 from J; bases not matched to a gene: 10. Per the germline V gene, CDR1 is SGHTA and CDR2 is FQGNSA. This clone was counted between two and nine times. Use of 60 Vbeta and 13 Jbeta primers characterized the PCR. Using immunoSEQ multiplex PCR, the repertoire was profiled, and TCRdb retains in-frame clones only, with some absent. In the table there are around 150,000 clones, 65% to 75% of which are singletons. This sequence joins TRBV7-2 and TRBJ2-1, with 13 bases aligning to TRBD2. This sequence was found in a man in his 60s in good health and CMV-seronegative. The sequenced sample consisted of PBMCs. The CDR3 DNA follows: TGTGCCAGCAGCCCGGGGACTAGCGGGGTTTTGGGTGAGCAGTTCTTC. Protein: CASSPGTSGVLGEQFF.